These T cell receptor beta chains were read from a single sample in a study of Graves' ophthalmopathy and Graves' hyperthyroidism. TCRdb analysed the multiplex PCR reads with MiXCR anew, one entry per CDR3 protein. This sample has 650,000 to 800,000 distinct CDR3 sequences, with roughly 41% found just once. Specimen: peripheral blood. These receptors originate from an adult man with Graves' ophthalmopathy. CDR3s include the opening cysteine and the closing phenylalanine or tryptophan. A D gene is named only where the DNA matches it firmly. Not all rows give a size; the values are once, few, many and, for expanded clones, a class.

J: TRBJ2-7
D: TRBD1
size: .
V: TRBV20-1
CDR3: CSAVPDRGFYEQYF
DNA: TGCAGTGCTGTGCCCGACAGGGGATTCTACGAGCAGTACTTC

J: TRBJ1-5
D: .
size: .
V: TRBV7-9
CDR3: CASSRPGARKPQHF
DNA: TGTGCCAGCAGCCGACCCGGGGCAAGGAAGCCCCAGCATTTT

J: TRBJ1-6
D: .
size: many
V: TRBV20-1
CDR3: CSARAQERSPLHF
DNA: TGCAGTGCTAGGGCGCAGGAACGCTCACCCCTCCACTTT

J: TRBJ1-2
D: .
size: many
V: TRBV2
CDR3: CASSEGFRGEFSYTF
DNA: TGTGCCAGCAGTGAAGGATTCAGAGGAGAGTTTAGCTACACCTTC

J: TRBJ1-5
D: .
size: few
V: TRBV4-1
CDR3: CASSVNTAQPQHF
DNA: TGCGCCAGCAGCGTTAACACGGCTCAGCCCCAGCATTTT

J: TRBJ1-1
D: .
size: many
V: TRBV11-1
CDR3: CASREGGEAFF
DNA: TGTGCCAGCAGAGAGGGGGGTGAAGCTTTCTTT

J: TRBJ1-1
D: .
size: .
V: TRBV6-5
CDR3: CASSYNQEAFF
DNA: TGTGCCAGCAGTTACAATCAGGAAGCTTTCTTT

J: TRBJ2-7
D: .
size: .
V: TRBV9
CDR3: CASSQEGYHNYEQYF
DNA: TGTGCCAGCAGCCAAGAAGGCTACCACAACTACGAGCAGTACTTC

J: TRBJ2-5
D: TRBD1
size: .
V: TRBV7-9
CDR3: CASTPGGKETQYF
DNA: TGTGCTAGCACCCCAGGGGGAAAAGAGACCCAGTACTTC

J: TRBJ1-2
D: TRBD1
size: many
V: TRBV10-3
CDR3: CAISDQGQGVYGYTF
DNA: TGTGCCATCAGTGACCAAGGACAGGGGGTCTATGGCTACACCTTC